This T cell receptor beta chain was captured in a study of T cells in Graves' hyperthyroidism and ophthalmopathy. Notes on the study in general: The blood repertoire included most of the expanded thyroid clonotypes above 0.001.

This CDR3 spans 14 amino acids. Germline assignment: CDR1 MGHDK and CDR2 SYGVNS. V was trimmed by 6 bases and J by 1 base, leaving 12 bases between them. This clonotype was seen many times. Its antigen is currently unknown. RNA transcripts provided the source from which TCR beta CDR3 regions were amplified. HTBI primers drove first-round RT-PCR of the TCR CDR3. TCRdb passed the multiplex PCR reads through MiXCR, listing each CDR3 protein once. The data contain hundreds of thousands of distinct CDR3 sequences, 40% to 55% of them singletons. The sequence was collected from a woman between 18 and 29 years old with Graves' hyperthyroidism. The sequenced sample was peripheral blood or thyroid tissue (not recorded which). J is TRBJ1-1 and V is TRBV25-1, with TRBD1 as a possible D gene (6 bases). In nucleotides, the CDR3 is TGTGCCAGCAGGTGGACAGCGGGGAACACTGAAGCTTTCTTT. Protein: CASRWTAGNTEAFF.